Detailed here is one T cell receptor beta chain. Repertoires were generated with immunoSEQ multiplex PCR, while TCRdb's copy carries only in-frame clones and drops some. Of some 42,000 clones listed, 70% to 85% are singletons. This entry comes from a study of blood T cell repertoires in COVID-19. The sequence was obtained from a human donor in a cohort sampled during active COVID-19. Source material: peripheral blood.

The CDR3, as DNA: TGTGCCAGCAGTTCGACAAAAACATCTGCACTGTTTTTT. As protein: CASSSTKTSALFF. This sequence joins TRBV28 and TRBJ1-4; D not certain. V shed 4 bases and J shed 13 bases, with 16 bases lying between them. There are 13 residues in the CDR3. Germline V lookup: CDR1 MDHEN, CDR2 SYDVKM.